The source of this TCR beta chain is a study of shared clonotypes between healthy human individuals. About the research overall: CD4 naive cells filled three plates per donor, CD4 memory three, CD8 naive two and CD8 memory one.

The data were produced by immunoSEQ multiplex PCR, yet TCRdb's version contains in-frame clones alone and is incomplete. This sample has 1.5 million to 1.9 million clones, with about 98% found just once. The sequenced sample was naive CD4+ T cells sorted from blood. Subset: CD45RA+ positively selected. This TCR came from a man under 40 in good health.

The chain's CDR3 is CATSKAPVLNTGELFF. CDR3 in DNA: TGTGCCACCAGCAAGGCCCCAGTCTTAAACACCGGGGAGCTGTTTTTT. The J gene is TRBJ2-2, the V gene TRBV15, with no clear D. Germline values: CDR1 LNHNV, CDR2 YYDKDF (reference sequence). The CDR3 runs 16 residues. V lost 4 bases and J lost 2, with 14 bases in between.